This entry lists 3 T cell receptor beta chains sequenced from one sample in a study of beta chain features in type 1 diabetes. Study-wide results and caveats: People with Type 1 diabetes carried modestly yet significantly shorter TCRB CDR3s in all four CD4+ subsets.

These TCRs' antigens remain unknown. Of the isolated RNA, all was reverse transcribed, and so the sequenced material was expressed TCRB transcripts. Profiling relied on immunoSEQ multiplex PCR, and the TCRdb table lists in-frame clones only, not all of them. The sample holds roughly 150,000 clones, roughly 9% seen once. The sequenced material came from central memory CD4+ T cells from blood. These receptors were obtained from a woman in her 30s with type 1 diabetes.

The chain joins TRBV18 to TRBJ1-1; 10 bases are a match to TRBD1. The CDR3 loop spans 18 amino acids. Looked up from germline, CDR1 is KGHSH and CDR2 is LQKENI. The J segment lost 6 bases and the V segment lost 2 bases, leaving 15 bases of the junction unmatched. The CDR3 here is CASSPNLWTGGRVAEAFF. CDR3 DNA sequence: TGTGCCAGCTCACCAAATCTATGGACAGGGGGTAGGGTCGCTGAAGCTTTCTTT. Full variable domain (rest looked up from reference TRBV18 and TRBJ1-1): NAGVMQNPRHLVRRRGQEARLRCSPMKGHSHVYWYRQLPEEGLKFMVYLQKENIIDESGMPKERFSAEFPKEGPSILRIQQVVRGDSAAYFCASSPNLWTGGRVAEAFFGQGTRLTVV.

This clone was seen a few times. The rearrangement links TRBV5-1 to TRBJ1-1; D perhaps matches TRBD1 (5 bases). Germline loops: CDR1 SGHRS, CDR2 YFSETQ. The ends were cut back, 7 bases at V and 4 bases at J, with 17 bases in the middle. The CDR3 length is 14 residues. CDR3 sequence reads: CASSGWSAVTEAFF. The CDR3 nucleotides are TGCGCCAGCTCAGGGTGGAGTGCTGTCACTGAAGCTTTCTTT. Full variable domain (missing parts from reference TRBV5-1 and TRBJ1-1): KAGVTQTPRYLIKTRGQQVTLSCSPISGHRSVSWYQQTPGQGLQFLFEYFSETQRNKGNFPGRFSGRQFSNSRSEMNVSTLELGDSALYLCASSGWSAVTEAFFGQGTRLTVV.

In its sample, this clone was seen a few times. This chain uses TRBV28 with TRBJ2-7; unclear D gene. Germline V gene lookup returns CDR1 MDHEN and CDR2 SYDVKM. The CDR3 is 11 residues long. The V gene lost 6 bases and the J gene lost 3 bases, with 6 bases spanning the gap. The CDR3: CASRTLYEQYF. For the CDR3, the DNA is TGTGCCAGCAGGACTCTCTACGAGCAGTACTTC.